A single sample is the source of the 26 T cell receptor beta chains below, sequenced in a study of healthy donors' naive CD4 and CD8 T cells. TCR libraries were built from about 500 ng of total RNA by linear amplification. In TCRdb, the reads were re-called with MiXCR into one record per CDR3 protein. The sample shows about 180,000 distinct CDR3 sequences, around 74% of them seen only once. Material: naive CD4+ and CD8+ T cells sorted from blood, pooled from several donors. The receptor set was obtained from a pool of human donors in good health; the sample pools cells from several healthy donors.

The chain employs TRBV28 and TRBJ2-7; TRBD2 aligns across 8 bases. CDR1 MDHEN and CDR2 SYDVKM come from the germline V gene. The trim removed 8 bases at V and 7 bases at J, leaving 13 bases unmatched. The CDR3 is 14 amino acids. The DNA of the CDR3 is TGTGCCAGCGCAACAGCGGGGGAAGACTGGGAGCAGTACTTC. It specifies CASATAGEDWEQYF. The full variable domain, completed using reference TRBV28 and TRBJ2-7, is DVKVTQSSRYLVKRTGEKVFLECVQDMDHENMFWYRQDPGLGLRLIYFSYDVKMKEKGDIPEGYSVSREKKERFSLILESASTNQTSMYLCASATAGEDWEQYFGPGTRLTVT.

The rearrangement links TRBV29-1 to TRBJ2-7; perhaps TRBD1 as D (5 bases). The CDR3 runs to 13 residues. V lost 1 base, J lost 3 bases, and 10 bases lay in between. CDR1 is SQVTM and CDR2 is ANQGSEA in the germline V gene. The DNA for the CDR3 is TGCAGCGTTGAAGGGGGCGGCAGCTACGAGCAGTACTTC. Amino acid sequence: CSVEGGGSYEQYF.

This chain uses TRBV30 with TRBJ2-2; D gene ambiguous. The germline gives CDR1 GTSNPN, CDR2 SVGIG (reference sequence). This CDR3 is 11 amino acids long. V gave up 8 bases and J gave up 5 bases, with 9 bases separating them. The CDR3 protein is CALWVTGELFF. CDR3 sequence (DNA): TGTGCCCTCTGGGTAACCGGGGAGCTGTTTTTT.

This clonotype turned up a few times. The chain couples TRBV19 to TRBJ2-1; D not resolved. The CDR3 contains 12 residues. The germline gives CDR1 LNHDA, CDR2 SQIVND (reference sequence). V was clipped by 2 bases and J by 8 bases, with 7 bases between them. The CDR3 region is CASSIQVDEQFF. CDR3 coding DNA: TGTGCCAGTAGTATACAGGTCGATGAGCAGTTCTTC.

V usage is TRBV27 and J usage is TRBJ2-1, with D maybe TRBD1 (6 bases). The V gene's germline CDR1 is MNHEY and CDR2 SMNVEV (reference sequence). The CDR3 is 16 residues long. Trimming shortened V by 1 base and J by 2 bases, and 12 bases separated the two germline ends. The CDR3: CASSLYTGSPYNEQFF. CDR3 sequence (DNA): TGTGCCAGCAGTTTATACACAGGGAGTCCCTACAATGAGCAGTTCTTC.

The rearrangement joins TRBV19 to TRBJ2-7; D remains unclear. The CDR3 is made up of 12 amino acids. Looked up from germline, CDR1 is LNHDA and CDR2 is SQIVND (reference sequence). V lost 8 bases and J 0 bases, leaving 8 bases between the germline ends. CDR3 residues: CASGQSSYEQYF. The CDR3 DNA reads as TGTGCCAGTGGGCAATCCTCCTACGAGCAGTACTTC.

This clonotype was detected once. The chain has TRBV30 and TRBJ1-2; 7 bases agree with TRBD1. Per germline, CDR1 GTSNPN and CDR2 SVGIG (reference sequence). The CDR3 length is 14 residues. V was clipped by 8 bases and J by 2 bases; unmatched bases: 11. CDR3 in DNA: TGTGCCACGTCGAAACTGACAGGGAACTATGGCTACACCTTC. Amino acids: CATSKLTGNYGYTF.

The chain is built from TRBV29-1 and TRBJ2-5; no reliable D call. The CDR3 runs 11 residues. Trimming shortened V by 7 bases and J by 5 bases, and 11 bases separated the two germline ends. The germline V gene has CDR1 SQVTM and CDR2 ANQGSEA. CDR3 loop: CSEGRKETQYF. The DNA of the CDR3 is TGCAGCGAGGGCAGAAAGGAGACCCAGTACTTC. The whole variable domain, filled in from reference TRBV29-1 and TRBJ2-5, reads SAVISQKPSRDICQRGTSLTIQCQVDSQVTMMFWYRQQPGQSLTLIATANQGSEATYESGFVIDKFPISRPNLTFSTLTVSNMSPEDSSIYLCSEGRKETQYFGPGTRLLVL.

This chain joins TRBV15 and TRBJ1-5; no definite D call. CDR3 size: 13 residues. The ends were cut back, 1 base at V and 3 bases at J, with 4 bases in the middle. Germline CDR1 reads LNHNV; CDR2 reads YYDKDF (reference sequence). In nucleotides, the CDR3 is TGTGCCACCAGCAGAGGCTCCAATCAGCCCCAGCATTTT. Translation gives CATSRGSNQPQHF.

The chain has TRBV2 and TRBJ2-7, with 8 bases identical to TRBD1. CDR1 SNHLY and CDR2 FYNNEI come from the germline V gene. The CDR3 spans 15 residues. J lost 0 bases, V lost 8 bases, and 9 bases had no gene match. CDR3 in DNA: TGTGCCAGCTGGGTCCTGGACAGGGCCTCCTACGAGCAGTACTTC. This translates into CASWVLDRASYEQYF.

The sample holds a few counts of this clonotype. The V and J genes are TRBV29-1 and TRBJ2-7; possibly TRBD2 for D (6 bases). The V end was cut by 7 bases, the J end by 7 bases, with 11 bases between. The CDR3 sequence is 10 residues long. The germline gives CDR1 SQVTM, CDR2 ANQGSEA. CDR3 sequence: CSALGGEQYF. The DNA of the CDR3 is TGCAGCGCTTTGGGAGGAGAGCAGTACTTC.

The gene calls are TRBV6-2 or TRBV6-3 and TRBJ1-1; 7 positions match TRBD1. CDR1 is MNHEY, CDR2 SVGEGT, per germline. This CDR3 spans 12 amino acids. V was pared by 5 bases and J by 7 bases, with 4 bases of the junction left unmatched. CDR3 nucleotide sequence: TGTGCCAGCAGTGGGGACAGCCTTGAAGCTTTCTTT. This translates into CASSGDSLEAFF.

This chain uses TRBV29-1 with TRBJ2-7, with D hard to call. The CDR3 extends over 12 amino acids. V shed 5 bases and J shed 3 bases, with 11 bases lying between them. Germline CDR1 SQVTM, CDR2 ANQGSEA. CDR3 sequence (DNA): TGCAGCGTTTGGACGGCAGACTACGAGCAGTACTTC. This translates into CSVWTADYEQYF.

Here the CDR3 DNA reads TGTGCCAGCAGTTACCCGACTAGCGGGGTCGACTACGAGCAGTACTTC. It codes for CASSYPTSGVDYEQYF. The rearrangement uses TRBV6-2 or TRBV6-3 and TRBJ2-7; 11 bases agree with TRBD2. The CDR3 runs to 16 residues. V lost 2 bases, J lost 3 bases, and 6 bases stayed unmatched. CDR1 is MNHEY, CDR2 SVGEGT, per germline.

The genes are TRBV29-1 and TRBJ2-1; 9 nucleotides match TRBD1. This CDR3 has 13 residues. Germline lookup yields CDR1 SQVTM and CDR2 ANQGSEA. The V segment lost 8 bases and the J segment 3 bases; nucleotides outside the gene matches: 5. The CDR3 sequence is CSTETGGYNEQFF. CDR3 sequence (DNA): TGCAGCACAGAGACAGGGGGCTACAATGAGCAGTTCTTC.

J is TRBJ1-4 and V is TRBV29-1, with D possibly being TRBD1 (5 bases). The germline CDR1 and CDR2 sequences are SQVTM and ANQGSEA. The length of the CDR3 is 11 residues. V was cut by 0 bases and J by 16 bases, with 12 bases left in between. The chain's CDR3 is CSVEDPAGPFF. The CDR3 region has the DNA TGCAGCGTTGAAGATCCGGCAGGGCCGTTTTTT. The full variable domain, completed using reference TRBV29-1 and TRBJ1-4, is SAVISQKPSRDICQRGTSLTIQCQVDSQVTMMFWYRQQPGQSLTLIATANQGSEATYESGFVIDKFPISRPNLTFSTLTVSNMSPEDSSIYLCSVEDPAGPFFGSGTQLSVL.

The rearrangement uses TRBV11-2 and TRBJ2-7; 12 bases fit TRBD2. The CDR3 is made up of 17 amino acids. Losses at the gene ends were 4 bases for V and 1 base for J; bases not matched to a gene: 8. CDR1 is SGHAT and CDR2 is FQNNGV in the germline V gene. CDR3 DNA sequence: TGTGCCAGCAGCTCACTAGCGGGGGGTCCCGGTTCCTACGAGCAGTACTTC. Its protein is CASSSLAGGPGSYEQYF.

The chain is built from TRBV29-1 and TRBJ1-1; D remains unclear. V lost 8 bases, J lost 3 bases, and 16 bases lay in between. Germline loops: CDR1 SQVTM, CDR2 ANQGSEA. The CDR3 consists of 13 residues. CDR3 nucleotide sequence: TGCAGCCTTCTACGGGCCTCAGACACTGAAGCTTTCTTT. Amino acid sequence: CSLLRASDTEAFF.

The V gene is TRBV18, the J gene TRBJ1-1; the D is unclear. This CDR3 contains 12 residues. Trimming cost V 5 bases and J 8 bases, with 12 bases left between them. Looked up from germline, CDR1 is KGHSH and CDR2 is LQKENI. CDR3 DNA: TGTGCCAGCTCATCTGGACTGCCAGAAGCTTTCTTT. Translating it yields CASSSGLPEAFF.

This chain links TRBV30 with TRBJ2-6; D possibly uses TRBD1 or TRBD2 (5 bases each). V was shortened by 2 bases and J by 4 bases, with 12 bases between the two germline ends. CDR1 is GTSNPN and CDR2 is SVGIG in the germline V gene (reference sequence). This CDR3 contains 15 residues. The CDR3 protein is CAWSPGAWGANVLTF. The CDR3 DNA is TGTGCCTGGAGTCCCGGGGCGTGGGGGGCCAACGTCCTGACTTTC.

The rearrangement uses TRBV27 and TRBJ2-3; TRBD2 matches 12 bases. The CDR3 length is 16 residues. Trimming at V came to 5 bases and at J to 4 bases, leaving 7 bases not matched to a gene. The germline gives CDR1 MNHEY, CDR2 SMNVEV (reference sequence). The CDR3: CASSPSTSGSSDTQYF. The CDR3 bases are TGTGCCAGCAGTCCCTCGACTAGCGGGAGCTCAGATACGCAGTATTTT.

The chain joins TRBV27 to TRBJ2-7, with D tentatively TRBD1 (6 bases). CDR3 length: 15 amino acids. Germline loops: CDR1 MNHEY, CDR2 SMNVEV (reference sequence). V lost 3 bases and J 7 bases, leaving 19 bases between the germline ends. The CDR3 bases are TGTGCCAGCAGTTTGGGGGACATCAGAGAGGGGGAGCAGTACTTC. It is translated as CASSLGDIREGEQYF.

The rearrangement links TRBV27 to TRBJ2-7, with a tentative D call TRBD2 (6 bases). The length of the CDR3 is 13 residues. Germline CDR1 reads MNHEY; CDR2 reads SMNVEV (reference sequence). Trimming removed 4 bases at V and 2 bases at J, with 9 bases between. The CDR3 spells CASSWDFTYEQYF. In DNA form, the CDR3 reads TGTGCCAGCAGTTGGGACTTCACCTACGAGCAGTACTTC.

The table lists this clonotype with a few counts. The chain couples TRBV28 to TRBJ2-6, with D possibly TRBD2 on 5 matching bases. The germline V gene encodes CDR1 MDHEN and CDR2 SYDVKM. Deletions cut 6 bases from V and 2 bases from J, with 11 bases between. The CDR3 contains 15 residues. CDR3 protein: CASRLVATGANVLTF. CDR3 coding DNA: TGTGCCAGCAGACTAGTCGCGACTGGGGCCAACGTCCTGACTTTC.

The V and J genes are TRBV6-5 and TRBJ1-2; TRBD1 agrees at 7 bases. This CDR3 comprises 14 residues. Germline V gene sequence: CDR1 MNHEY, CDR2 SVGAGI. V lost 0 bases and J lost 6; bases outside the gene matches: 4. CDR3 in amino acids: CASSYSPGQHGYTF. The CDR3 DNA reads as TGTGCCAGCAGTTACTCCCCGGGACAGCATGGCTACACCTTC.

The chain is built from TRBV11-1 and TRBJ2-1, with TRBD2 identical over 16 bases. Germline assignment: CDR1 SGHAT and CDR2 FQDESV (reference sequence). Unmatched junction bases numbered 7, after V lost 4 bases and J lost 1 base. The CDR3 consists of 19 residues. The CDR3 sequence is CASSSTGTSGRASYNEQFF. The DNA of the CDR3 is TGTGCCAGCAGCTCGACCGGGACTAGCGGGAGGGCTTCCTACAATGAGCAGTTCTTC.